This TCR beta chain was profiled in a study of beta chain features in type 1 diabetes. Expressed TCRB transcripts were sequenced, since all the RNA that had been isolated was reverse transcribed. Sequencing used immunoSEQ multiplex PCR; TCRdb keeps in-frame clones, though not all of them. Of 150,000 to 190,000 clones listed, 10% were seen once; the top ten hold 0.45% to 0.5%. Worth noting for this clone: Its antigen is currently unknown.

Germline loops: CDR1 SEHNR, CDR2 FQNEAQ (reference sequence). The CDR3 is 15 residues long. The junction had 6 bases not matched to a gene; V was cut back by 5 bases and J by 2 bases. Study-level points and caveats: Shorter TCRB CDR3s, moderately but significantly so, marked every one of the four CD4+ subsets in Type 1 diabetes patients. PCR might pick shorter templates more often, in the same way for patients and controls. The cDNA sequencing approach could over-represent high-TCR-expressing cells. In the patient group, naive, central memory and Treg TCRB repertoires seemed more alike than in the healthy donor group.

The sequence derives from a man between 25 and 39 years old with type 1 diabetes. Sequencing used central memory CD4+ T cells from blood. This chain uses TRBV7-9 with TRBJ2-7; 10 nucleotides align to TRBD2. The DNA of the CDR3 is TGTGCCAGCAGCCCTCGTCTAGCGGGAGCCTACGAGCAGTACTTC. It codes for CASSPRLAGAYEQYF.